This T cell receptor beta chain comes out of a study of cytomegalovirus exposure and HLA in healthy donors. Donors in the study were healthy people who gave bone marrow. Researchers ran the PCR with 60 Vbeta and 13 Jbeta primers. Profiled with immunoSEQ multiplex PCR; TCRdb holds only in-frame clones, not every one. The table lists some 150,000 clones, roughly 83% of them singletons. Points from the study as a whole: V- and J-gene trimming in TCR beta was tied to a missense DCLRE1C variant by an analysis performed later.

Remarks on this clone: Its antigen is not identified.

This CDR3 spans 13 amino acids. Germline loops: CDR1 MGHRA, CDR2 YSYEKL. V was shortened by 4 bases and J by 6 bases, with 12 bases between the two germline ends. The sequence came from a woman aged 18-29 years in good health and CMV-seronegative. Input material: PBMCs. The chain uses TRBV4-1 and TRBJ1-1; a possible D gene is TRBD1 (6 bases). The CDR3 DNA reads as TGCGCCAGCAGCCTCGACGGACAGTCTGAAGCTTTCTTT. It yields the protein CASSLDGQSEAFF.